This note documents a single T cell receptor (beta chain) sequence. What it binds is not known. The V gene's germline CDR1 is GTSNPN and CDR2 SVGIG (reference sequence). The CDR3 loop spans 15 amino acids. Trimming removed 1 base from V and 1 base from J, with 11 bases in between. Repertoires were generated with immunoSEQ multiplex PCR, while TCRdb's copy carries only in-frame clones and drops some. This table has 150,000 or so clones, more than 80% appearing once. The data stem from a study of T cell responses to AZD1222 COVID-19 vaccine. The study, taken as a whole, reports: Repertoire samples came only from after the peak T cell response.

The chain links TRBV30 to TRBJ1-3; D may be TRBD1 (5 bases). This clonotype originated in an adult in good health. Sample: peripheral blood, taken on day 0 of AZD1222 vaccination. This CDR3 reads CAWSGQSISGNTIYF. CDR3 in DNA: TGTGCCTGGAGTGGACAGTCGATTTCTGGAAACACCATATATTTT.